A single sample gave rise to the 4 T cell receptor beta chains below, sequenced in a study of T cell responses to AZD1222 COVID-19 vaccine. Assay used: immunoSEQ multiplex PCR; TCRdb lists only in-frame clones, some missing. The sample has about 84,000 clones; 80% to 95% are singletons. This material consisted of peripheral blood, taken 28 days after the second AZD1222 dose. Source of these receptors: an adult who received the AZD1222 COVID-19 vaccine.

Here the CDR3 DNA reads TGTGCCAGCAGGGTCTCTAATTCACCCCTCCACTTT. This sequence encodes CASRVSNSPLHF. The rearrangement joins TRBV12-3 or TRBV12-4 to TRBJ1-6; no clear D gene. The V end lost 6 bases, the J end lost 6 bases, and 6 bases lay between the germline ends. The CDR3 has 12 residues.

This clone showed up just once. V is TRBV10-1 and J is TRBJ2-5, with TRBD1 as a possible D gene (6 bases). This CDR3 contains 13 residues. The V gene lost 8 bases and the J gene lost 3 bases, with 13 bases spanning the gap. Germline CDR1 reads WNHNN; CDR2 reads SYGVQD (reference sequence). The chain's CDR3 is CASALSGEETQYF. CDR3 sequence (DNA): TGCGCCAGCGCCCTCTCAGGGGAAGAGACCCAGTACTTC.

This clone came up a few times. V and J are TRBV12-3 or TRBV12-4 and TRBJ1-1; D gene ambiguous. Trimming took 10 bases from V and 5 from J, leaving 14 bases between them. This CDR3 has 12 amino acids. CDR3 loop: CANTLLGTEAFF. CDR3 bases: TGTGCCAACACGTTGCTAGGGACTGAAGCTTTCTTT.

This chain uses TRBV5-8 with TRBJ2-6, with 8 positions matching TRBD1. With V trimmed by 2 bases and J by 0 bases, 4 bases remained unmatched. In germline, CDR1 is SGHTS, CDR2 YDEGEE. CDR3 size: 17 residues. The CDR3 bases are TGTGCCAGCAGCTTCCGACAGGGGTACTCTGGGGCCAACGTCCTGACTTTC. Its translation: CASSFRQGYSGANVLTF.